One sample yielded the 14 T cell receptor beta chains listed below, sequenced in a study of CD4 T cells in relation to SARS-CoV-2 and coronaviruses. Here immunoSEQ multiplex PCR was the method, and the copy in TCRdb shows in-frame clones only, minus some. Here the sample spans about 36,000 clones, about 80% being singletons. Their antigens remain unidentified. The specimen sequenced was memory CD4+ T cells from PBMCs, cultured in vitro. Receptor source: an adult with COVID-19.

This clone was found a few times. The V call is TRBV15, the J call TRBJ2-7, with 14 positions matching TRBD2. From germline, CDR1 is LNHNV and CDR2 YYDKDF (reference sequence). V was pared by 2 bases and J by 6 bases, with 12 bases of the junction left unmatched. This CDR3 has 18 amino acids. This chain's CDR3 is CATSRMAGTSGSRGEQYF. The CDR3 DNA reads TGTGCCACCAGCAGAATGGCCGGGACTAGCGGGAGTCGTGGCGAGCAGTACTTC.

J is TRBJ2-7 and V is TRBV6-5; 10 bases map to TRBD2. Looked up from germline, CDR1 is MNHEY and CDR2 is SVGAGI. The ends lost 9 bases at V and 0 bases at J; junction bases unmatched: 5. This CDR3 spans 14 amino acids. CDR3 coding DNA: TGTGCCAGTCGTTCTAGCGGGGGCTCCTACGAGCAGTACTTC. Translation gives CASRSSGGSYEQYF.

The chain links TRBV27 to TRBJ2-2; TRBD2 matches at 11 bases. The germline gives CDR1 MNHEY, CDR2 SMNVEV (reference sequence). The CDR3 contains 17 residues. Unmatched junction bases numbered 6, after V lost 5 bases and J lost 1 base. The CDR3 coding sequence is TGTGCCAGCAGTCGAAGAACTAGCGGGAGGAACACCGGGGAGCTGTTTTTT. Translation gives CASSRRTSGRNTGELFF.

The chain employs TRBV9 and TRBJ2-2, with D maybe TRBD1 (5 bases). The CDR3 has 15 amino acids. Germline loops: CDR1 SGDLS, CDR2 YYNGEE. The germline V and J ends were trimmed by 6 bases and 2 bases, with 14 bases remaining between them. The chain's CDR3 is CASTYSTVNTGELFF. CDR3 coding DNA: TGTGCCAGCACATACTCGACAGTAAACACCGGGGAGCTGTTTTTT.

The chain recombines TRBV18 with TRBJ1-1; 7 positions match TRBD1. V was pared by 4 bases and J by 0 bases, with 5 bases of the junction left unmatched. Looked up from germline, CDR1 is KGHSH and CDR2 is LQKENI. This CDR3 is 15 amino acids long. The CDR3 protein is CASSHRQGVNTEAFF. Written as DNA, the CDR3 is TGTGCCAGCTCACACCGACAGGGAGTGAACACTGAAGCTTTCTTT.

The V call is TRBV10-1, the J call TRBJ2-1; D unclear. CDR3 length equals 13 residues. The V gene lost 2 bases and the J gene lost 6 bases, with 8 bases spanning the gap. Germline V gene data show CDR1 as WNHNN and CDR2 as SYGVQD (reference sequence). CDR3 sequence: CASSEMPANEQFF. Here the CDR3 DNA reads TGCGCCAGCAGTGAGATGCCTGCCAATGAGCAGTTCTTC.

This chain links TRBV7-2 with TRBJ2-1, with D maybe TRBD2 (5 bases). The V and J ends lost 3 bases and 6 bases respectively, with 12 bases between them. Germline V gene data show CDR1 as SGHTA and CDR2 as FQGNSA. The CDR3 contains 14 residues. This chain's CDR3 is CASSLRAARNEQFF. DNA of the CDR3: TGTGCCAGCAGCTTGAGGGCCGCCCGCAATGAGCAGTTCTTC.

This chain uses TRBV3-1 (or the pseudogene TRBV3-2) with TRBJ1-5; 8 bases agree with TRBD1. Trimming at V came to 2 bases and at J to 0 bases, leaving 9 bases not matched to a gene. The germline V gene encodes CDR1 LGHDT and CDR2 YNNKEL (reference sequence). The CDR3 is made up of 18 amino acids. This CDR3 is CASSQKTTDRDSNQPQHF. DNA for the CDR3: TGTGCCAGCAGCCAAAAAACCACGGACAGGGATAGCAATCAGCCCCAGCATTTT.

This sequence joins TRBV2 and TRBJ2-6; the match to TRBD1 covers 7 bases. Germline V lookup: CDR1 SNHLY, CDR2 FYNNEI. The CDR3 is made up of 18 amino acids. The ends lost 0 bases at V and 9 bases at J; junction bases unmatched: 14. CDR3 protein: CASSEALEQGIRGNVLTF. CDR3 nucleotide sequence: TGTGCCAGCAGTGAAGCGCTAGAACAGGGGATTCGAGGCAACGTCCTGACTTTC.

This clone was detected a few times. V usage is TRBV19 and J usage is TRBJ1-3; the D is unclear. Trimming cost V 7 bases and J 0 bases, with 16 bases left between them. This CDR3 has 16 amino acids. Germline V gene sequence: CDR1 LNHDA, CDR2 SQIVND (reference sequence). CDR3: CASNLGRRNSGNTIYF. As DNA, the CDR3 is TGTGCCAGTAACCTGGGGAGGAGGAACTCTGGAAACACCATATATTTT.

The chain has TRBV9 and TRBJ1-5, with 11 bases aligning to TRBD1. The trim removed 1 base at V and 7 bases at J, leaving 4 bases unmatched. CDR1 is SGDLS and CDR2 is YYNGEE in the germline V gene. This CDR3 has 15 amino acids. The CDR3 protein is CASSVSGTGGQPQHF. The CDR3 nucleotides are TGTGCCAGCAGCGTAAGCGGGACAGGGGGACAGCCCCAGCATTTT.

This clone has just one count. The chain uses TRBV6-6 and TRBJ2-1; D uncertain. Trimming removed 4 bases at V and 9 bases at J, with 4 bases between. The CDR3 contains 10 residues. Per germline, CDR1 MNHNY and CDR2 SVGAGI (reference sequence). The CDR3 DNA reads TGTGCCAGCAGTTTAGGTGAGCAGTTCTTC. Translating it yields CASSLGEQFF.

The CDR3 spells CAWDYGRGAFF. In nucleotides, the CDR3 is TGTGCCTGGGACTATGGGAGGGGTGCTTTCTTT. The chain employs TRBV30 and TRBJ1-1; weak D call: TRBD1 (5 bases). Trimming stripped 5 bases from V and 11 bases from J, with 15 bases between. Germline loops: CDR1 GTSNPN, CDR2 SVGIG (reference sequence). This CDR3 has 11 amino acids. Based on the CDR3 plus reference TRBV30 and TRBJ1-1, the full variable domain is SQTIHQWPATLVQPVGSPLSLECTVEGTSNPNLYWYRQAAGRGLQLLFYSVGIGQISSEVPQNLSASRPQDRQFILSSKKLLLSDSGFYLCAWDYGRGAFFGQGTRLTVV.

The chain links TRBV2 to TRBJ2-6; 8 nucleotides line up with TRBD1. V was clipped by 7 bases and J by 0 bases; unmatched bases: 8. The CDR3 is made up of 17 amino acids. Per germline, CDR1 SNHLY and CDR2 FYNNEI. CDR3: CASTLDRVGSGANVLTF. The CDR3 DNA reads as TGTGCCAGCACTCTGGACAGGGTGGGCTCTGGGGCCAACGTCCTGACTTTC.